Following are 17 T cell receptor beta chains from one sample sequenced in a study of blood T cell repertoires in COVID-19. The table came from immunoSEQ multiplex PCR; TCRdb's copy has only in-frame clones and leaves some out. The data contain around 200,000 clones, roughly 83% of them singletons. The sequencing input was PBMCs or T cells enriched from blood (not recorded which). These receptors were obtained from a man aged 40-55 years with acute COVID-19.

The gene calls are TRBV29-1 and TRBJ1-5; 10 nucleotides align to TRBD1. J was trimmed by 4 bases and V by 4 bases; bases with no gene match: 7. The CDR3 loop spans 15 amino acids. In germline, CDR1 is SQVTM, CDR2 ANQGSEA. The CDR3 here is CSVASGQGPNQPQHF. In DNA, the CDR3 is TGCAGCGTTGCTTCGGGACAGGGGCCTAATCAGCCCCAGCATTTT.

CDR3: CASSLALAGADEQYF. DNA of the CDR3: TGTGCCAGCAGCTTGGCGTTAGCGGGAGCGGACGAGCAGTACTTC. V and J are TRBV5-4 and TRBJ2-7; 9 bases are shared with TRBD2. CDR1 is SGHNT and CDR2 is YYREEE in the germline V gene (reference sequence). CDR3 size: 15 residues. J lost 5 bases, V lost 0 bases, and 6 bases had no gene match.

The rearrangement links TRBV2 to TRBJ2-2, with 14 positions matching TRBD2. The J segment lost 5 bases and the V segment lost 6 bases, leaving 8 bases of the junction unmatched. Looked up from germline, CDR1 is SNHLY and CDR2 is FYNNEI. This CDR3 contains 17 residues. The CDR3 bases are TGTGCCAGCAGGCCCGGACTAGCGGGAGGACGAACCGGGGAGCTGTTTTTT. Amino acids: CASRPGLAGGRTGELFF.

The CDR3 region is CASSLQGTGGLSRTDTQYF. DNA of the CDR3: TGTGCCAGCAGCTTGCAGGGGACAGGGGGCCTTTCCCGCACAGATACGCAGTATTTT. The rearrangement links TRBV11-3 to TRBJ2-3; 12 bases agree with TRBD1. Germline CDR1 reads SGHNT; CDR2 reads YENEEA. The CDR3 spans 19 residues. V lost 3 bases to trimming and J lost 1 base; unmatched junction nucleotides: 11.

The CDR3 here is CASSLGGVGTEAFF. The CDR3 DNA is TGTGCCAGCAGTCTGGGGGGGGTGGGCACTGAAGCTTTCTTT. The chain employs TRBV27 and TRBJ1-1, with a possible D match to TRBD1 (5 bases). Germline V CDR1 and CDR2: MNHEY, SMNVEV (reference sequence). V lost 5 bases to trimming and J lost 4 bases, with 14 bases between them. This CDR3 contains 14 residues.

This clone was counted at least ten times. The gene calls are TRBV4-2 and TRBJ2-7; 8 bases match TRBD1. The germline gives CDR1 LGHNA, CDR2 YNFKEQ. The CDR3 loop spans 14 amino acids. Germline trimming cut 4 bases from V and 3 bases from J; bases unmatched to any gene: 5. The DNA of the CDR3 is TGTGCCAGCAGCCCGGGCAGGGGGCTCTACGAGCAGTACTTC. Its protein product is CASSPGRGLYEQYF.

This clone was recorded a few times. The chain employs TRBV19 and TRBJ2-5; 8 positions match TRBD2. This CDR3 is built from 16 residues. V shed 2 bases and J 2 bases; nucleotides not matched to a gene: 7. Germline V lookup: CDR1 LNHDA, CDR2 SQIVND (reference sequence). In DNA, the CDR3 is TGTGCCAGTAGTATAACGGCCAGCGGGGGACAAGAGACCCAGTACTTC. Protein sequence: CASSITASGGQETQYF.

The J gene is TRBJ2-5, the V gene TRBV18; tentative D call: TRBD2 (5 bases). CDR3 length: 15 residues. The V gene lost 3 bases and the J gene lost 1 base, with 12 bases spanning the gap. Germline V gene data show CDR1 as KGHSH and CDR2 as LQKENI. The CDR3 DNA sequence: TGTGCCAGCTCACCCTCGTTAGGGAGCCAAGAGACCCAGTACTTC. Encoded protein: CASSPSLGSQETQYF.

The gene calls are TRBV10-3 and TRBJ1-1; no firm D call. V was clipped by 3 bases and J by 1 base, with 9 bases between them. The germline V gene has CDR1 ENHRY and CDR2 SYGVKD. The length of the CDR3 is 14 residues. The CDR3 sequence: CAISDKGANTEAFF. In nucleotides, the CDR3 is TGTGCCATCAGTGATAAAGGAGCGAACACTGAAGCTTTCTTT.

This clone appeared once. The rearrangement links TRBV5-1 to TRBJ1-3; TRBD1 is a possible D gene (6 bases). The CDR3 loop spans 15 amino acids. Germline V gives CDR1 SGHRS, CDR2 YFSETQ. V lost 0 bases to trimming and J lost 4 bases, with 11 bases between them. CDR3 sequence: CASSLEGDKGNTIYF. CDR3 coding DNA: TGCGCCAGCAGCTTGGAAGGGGACAAGGGAAACACCATATATTTT.

CDR3 loop: CASNMGLADFEQYF. The CDR3 region has the DNA TGTGCCAGCAATATGGGACTAGCGGATTTCGAGCAGTACTTC. V is TRBV2 and J is TRBJ2-7, with TRBD2 identical over 11 bases. The CDR3 length is 14 residues. Unmatched junction bases numbered 8, after V lost 7 bases and J lost 6 bases. Per the germline V gene, CDR1 is SNHLY and CDR2 is FYNNEI. Variable domain in full (rest from reference TRBV2 and TRBJ2-7): EPEVTQTPSHQVTQMGQEVILRCVPISNHLYFYWYRQILGQKVEFLVSFYNNEISEKSEIFDDQFSVERPDGSNFTLKIRSTKLEDSAMYFCASNMGLADFEQYFGPGTRLTVT.

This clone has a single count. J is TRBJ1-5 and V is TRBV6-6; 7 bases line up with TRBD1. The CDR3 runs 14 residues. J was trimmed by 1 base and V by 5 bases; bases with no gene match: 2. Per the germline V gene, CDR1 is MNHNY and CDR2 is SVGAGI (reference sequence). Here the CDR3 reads CASSGGQSNQPQHF. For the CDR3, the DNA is TGTGCCAGCAGTGGGGGACAGAGCAATCAGCCCCAGCATTTT.

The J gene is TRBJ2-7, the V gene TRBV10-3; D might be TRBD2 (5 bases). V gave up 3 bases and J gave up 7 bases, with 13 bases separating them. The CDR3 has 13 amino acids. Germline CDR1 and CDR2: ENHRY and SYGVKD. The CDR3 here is CAISEERSGEQYF. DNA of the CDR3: TGTGCCATCAGTGAAGAGCGATCGGGGGAGCAGTACTTC.

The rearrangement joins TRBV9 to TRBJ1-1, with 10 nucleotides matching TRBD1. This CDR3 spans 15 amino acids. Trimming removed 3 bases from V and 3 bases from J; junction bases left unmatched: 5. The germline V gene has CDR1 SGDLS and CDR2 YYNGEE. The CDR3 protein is CASSETGGLDTEAFF. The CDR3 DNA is TGTGCCAGCAGCGAGACAGGGGGCTTGGACACTGAAGCTTTCTTT.

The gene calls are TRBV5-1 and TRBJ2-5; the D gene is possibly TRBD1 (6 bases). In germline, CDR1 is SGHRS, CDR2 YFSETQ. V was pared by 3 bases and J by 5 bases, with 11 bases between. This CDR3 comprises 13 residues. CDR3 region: CASSSQGSETQYF. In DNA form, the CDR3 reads TGCGCCAGCAGCTCACAGGGTTCCGAGACCCAGTACTTC.

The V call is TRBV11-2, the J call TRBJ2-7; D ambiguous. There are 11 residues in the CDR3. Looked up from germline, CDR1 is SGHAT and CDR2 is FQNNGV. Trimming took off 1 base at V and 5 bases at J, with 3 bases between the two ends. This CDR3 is CASSLGHEQYF. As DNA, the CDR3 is TGTGCCAGCAGCTTAGGGCACGAGCAGTACTTC.

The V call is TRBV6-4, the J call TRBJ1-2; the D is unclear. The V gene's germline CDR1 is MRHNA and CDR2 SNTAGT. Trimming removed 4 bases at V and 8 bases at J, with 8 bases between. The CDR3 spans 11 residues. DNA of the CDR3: TGTGCCAGCAGTGGACAACAGGGCTACACCTTC. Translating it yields CASSGQQGYTF.